Below are 3 T cell receptor beta chains sequenced from a single sample in a study of Ad26.COV2.S vaccination and SARS-CoV-2 variants (dated by TCRdb to the early 2020s). Read against the paper, the sample's treatment or condition label means: about 20 received Ad26.COV2.S at low or high dose, single or two shots; a few received placebo; per-sample allocation not given. Repertoires of vaccine and placebo recipients were sequenced from samples taken on day 63 after the first injection. The library was generated by the immunoSEQ multiplex PCR assay. TCRdb took this table from immuneACCESS and kept in-frame rearrangements with V and J called. Such tables lack part of the clones; where checked against another copy, unresolved V genes explain under half of the gap, and the rest is unexplained. The sample table holds about 480,000 clones, of which around 88% were seen once. Roughly 13% of the sample is held by the ten biggest clonotypes.

The sample here was peripheral blood, taken in a trial of Ad26.COV2.S vaccine versus placebo. Receptors were obtained from a person aged 18 to 59 who received the Ad26.COV2.S COVID-19 vaccine or a placebo.

V usage is TRBV24-1 and J usage is TRBJ1-2, with D possibly being TRBD1 (6 bases). Germline CDR1 KGHDR, CDR2 SFDVKD. CDR3 length: 14 amino acids. Trimming took off 5 bases at V and 6 bases at J, with 15 bases between the two ends. This CDR3 reads CATSGSTGYDGYTF. CDR3 nucleotide sequence: TGTGCCACCAGTGGATCCACAGGGTACGATGGCTACACCTTC.

The chain has TRBV19 and TRBJ1-5; TRBD1 might be the D (5 bases). Trimming removed 8 bases from V and 1 base from J, with 6 bases in between. The V gene's germline CDR1 is LNHDA and CDR2 SQIVND (reference sequence). The CDR3 length is 12 residues. In DNA form, the CDR3 reads TGTGCCAGTGGGGGGAGCAATCAGCCCCAGCATTTT. This codes for CASGGSNQPQHF.

V and J are TRBV6-2 or TRBV6-3 and TRBJ2-7; the D gene is possibly TRBD1 (5 bases). The CDR3 loop spans 13 amino acids. V shed 0 bases and J shed 3 bases, with 6 bases lying between them. Germline V CDR1 and CDR2: MNHEY, SVGEGT. CDR3 sequence reads: CASSYSQVYEQYF. The CDR3 DNA reads TGTGCCAGCAGTTACTCACAGGTCTACGAGCAGTACTTC.